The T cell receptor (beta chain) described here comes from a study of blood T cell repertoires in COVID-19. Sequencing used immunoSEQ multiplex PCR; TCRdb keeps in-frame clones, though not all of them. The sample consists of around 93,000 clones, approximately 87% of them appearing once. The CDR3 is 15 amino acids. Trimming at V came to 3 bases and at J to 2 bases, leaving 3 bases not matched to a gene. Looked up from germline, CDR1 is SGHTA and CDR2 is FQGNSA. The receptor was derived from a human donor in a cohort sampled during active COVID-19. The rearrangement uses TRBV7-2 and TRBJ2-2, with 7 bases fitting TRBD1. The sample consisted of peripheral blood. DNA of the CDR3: TGTGCCAGCAGCTTGGGACAGCCAAACACCGGGGAGCTGTTTTTT. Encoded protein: CASSLGQPNTGELFF.